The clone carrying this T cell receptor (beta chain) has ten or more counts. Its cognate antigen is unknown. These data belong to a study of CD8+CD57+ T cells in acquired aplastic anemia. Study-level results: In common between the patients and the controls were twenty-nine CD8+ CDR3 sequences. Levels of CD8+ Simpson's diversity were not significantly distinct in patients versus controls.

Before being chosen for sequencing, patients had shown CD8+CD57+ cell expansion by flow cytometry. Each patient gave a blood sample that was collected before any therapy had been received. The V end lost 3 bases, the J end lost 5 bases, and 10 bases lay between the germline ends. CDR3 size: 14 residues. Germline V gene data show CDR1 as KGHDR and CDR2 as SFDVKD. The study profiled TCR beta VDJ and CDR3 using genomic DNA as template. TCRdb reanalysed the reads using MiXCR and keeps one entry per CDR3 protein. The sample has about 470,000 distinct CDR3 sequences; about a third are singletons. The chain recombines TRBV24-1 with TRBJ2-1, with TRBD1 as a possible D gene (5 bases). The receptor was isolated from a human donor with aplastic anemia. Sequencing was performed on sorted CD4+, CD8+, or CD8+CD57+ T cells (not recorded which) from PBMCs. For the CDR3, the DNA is TGTGCCACCAGTGATAACAGGCTTAACAATGAGCAGTTCTTC. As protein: CATSDNRLNNEQFF.